The TCR beta chain described here comes from a study of CD8 T cells in Susac syndrome. RNA was extracted with the RNeasy kit, and a quantity of roughly 0.45 to 1 ug was reverse transcribed using random hexamers. Amplification of the TCR beta CDR3 was carried out by immunoSEQ multiplex PCR, which spanned a total of 54 Vbeta and 13 Jbeta segments. MiXCR, applied by TCRdb to the immunoSEQ multiplex PCR reads, yields one record per CDR3 protein. The repertoire consists of nearly 200,000 distinct CDR3 sequences, with 90% to 95% occurring once and the leading ten covering around 0.085%. The J segment lost 4 bases and the V segment lost 4 bases, leaving 10 bases of the junction unmatched. Germline-derived CDR1 and CDR2 are SGHRS and YFSETQ. The CDR3 spans 15 residues. TCR beta was sequenced from blood CD8+ and CD4+ T cells.

The source of this sequence is a human donor with multiple sclerosis. Input material: CD4+ T cells from PBMCs. The rearrangement links TRBV5-1 to TRBJ1-2; 7 nucleotides line up with TRBD1. The CDR3 region is CASSHRQGSSYGYTF. In nucleotides, the CDR3 is TGCGCCAGCAGCCACCGACAGGGTTCTAGCTATGGCTACACCTTC.